Below, 10 T cell receptor beta chains from the same sample are listed, as sequenced in a study of cytomegalovirus exposure and HLA in healthy donors. Vbeta (60) and Jbeta (13) primers were used in the PCR. Here immunoSEQ multiplex PCR was the method, and the copy in TCRdb shows in-frame clones only, minus some. The sample shows roughly 99,000 clones, 65% to 80% of them seen only once. Sample: PBMCs. The receptors originated from a man in his sixties in good health and CMV-seropositive.

This chain connects TRBV20-1 to TRBJ2-7, with 7 bases identical to TRBD1. Germline V gene sequence: CDR1 DFQATT, CDR2 SNEGSKA (reference sequence). V shed 5 bases, J shed 6 bases, and the junction held 4 bases outside the gene matches. The CDR3 is made up of 11 amino acids. The CDR3 DNA follows: TGCAGTGCTTCCACAGGGGCCGAGCAGTACTTC. It is translated as CSASTGAEQYF.

The rearrangement uses TRBV6-5 and TRBJ2-3; possible D gene TRBD1, 5 bases. With 4 bases removed from V and 2 bases from J, the gap between germline ends came to 16 bases. The germline gives CDR1 MNHEY, CDR2 SVGAGI. CDR3 size: 16 residues. The CDR3 protein is CASSSQGLSITDTQYF. CDR3 DNA: TGTGCCAGCAGTTCCCAGGGATTATCTATCACAGATACGCAGTATTTT.

A few counts support this clone. The chain recombines TRBV9 with TRBJ1-2, with TRBD1 matching 7 bases. The length of the CDR3 is 13 residues. V gave up 4 bases and J gave up 6 bases; unmatched junction bases: 6. The germline gives CDR1 SGDLS, CDR2 YYNGEE. This CDR3 is CASSTRQGNGYTF. The CDR3 DNA is TGTGCCAGCAGCACTCGACAGGGCAATGGCTACACCTTC.

The chain joins TRBV29-1 to TRBJ2-3; weak D call: TRBD2 (5 bases). Germline lookup yields CDR1 SQVTM and CDR2 ANQGSEA. CDR3 length: 16 amino acids. Trimming pared 1 base from V and 3 bases from J, leaving 17 bases between. The CDR3 spells CSVEGGTEGGTDTQYF. The CDR3 nucleotides are TGCAGCGTTGAAGGGGGAACAGAGGGCGGAACAGATACGCAGTATTTT.

The V call is TRBV7-2, the J call TRBJ2-4; TRBD2 might be the D (6 bases). Germline lookup yields CDR1 SGHTA and CDR2 FQGNSA. V was pared by 3 bases and J by 0 bases, with 12 bases between. This CDR3 spans 16 amino acids. CDR3 amino acids: CASSFAWDLAKNIQYF. CDR3 nucleotide sequence: TGTGCCAGCAGCTTCGCATGGGACTTAGCCAAAAACATTCAGTACTTC.

The chain recombines TRBV9 with TRBJ1-1; D might be TRBD1 (5 bases). Deletions cut 0 bases from V and 3 bases from J, with 9 bases between. This CDR3 region has 14 residues. Per the germline V gene, CDR1 is SGDLS and CDR2 is YYNGEE. The DNA for the CDR3 is TGTGCCAGCAGCGTAGGGGGGGATGACACTGAAGCTTTCTTT. Translated: CASSVGGDDTEAFF.

The chain employs TRBV30 and TRBJ2-7; D is perhaps TRBD1 (5 bases). Trimming pared 3 bases from V and 7 bases from J, leaving 22 bases between. Germline loops: CDR1 GTSNPN, CDR2 SVGIG (reference sequence). The CDR3 totals 15 residues. CDR3 sequence: CAWRGRTAAPVEQYF. In nucleotides, the CDR3 is TGTGCCTGGAGGGGGCGGACCGCCGCGCCTGTAGAGCAGTACTTC.

Regarding this clone: This same CDR3 is encoded by further DNA sequences in the sample. The gene calls are TRBV7-2 and TRBJ2-3; perhaps TRBD2 as D (5 bases). Trimming removed 3 bases from V and 6 bases from J, with 10 bases in between. The CDR3 extends over 13 amino acids. CDR1 SGHTA and CDR2 FQGNSA come from the germline V gene. The CDR3 coding sequence is TGTGCCAGCAGCTTCCGGGGAGCGGATACGCAGTATTTT. This sequence encodes CASSFRGADTQYF.

This clone was seen once. J is TRBJ2-6 and V is TRBV14, with D hard to call. The V gene lost 0 bases and the J gene lost 4 bases, with 10 bases spanning the gap. The CDR3 is 16 residues long. The germline CDR1 and CDR2 sequences are SGHDN and FVKESK. DNA for the CDR3: TGTGCCAGCAGCCAAGAGACTTCCATCGGGGCCAACGTCCTGACTTTC. It encodes CASSQETSIGANVLTF.

In this sample, this clone turned up a few times. The genes are TRBV7-8 and TRBJ2-2, with 9 positions matching TRBD1. The CDR3 covers 13 residues. Germline loops: CDR1 SGHVS, CDR2 FQNEAQ. The ends lost 3 bases at V and 7 bases at J; junction bases unmatched: 0. The CDR3 loop reads CASSLDRGGELFF. The CDR3 DNA sequence: TGTGCCAGCAGCTTGGACAGGGGCGGGGAGCTGTTTTTT. Full variable domain (missing parts from reference TRBV7-8 and TRBJ2-2): GAGVSQSPRYKVAKRGQDVALRCDPISGHVSLFWYQQALGQGPEFLTYFQNEAQLDKSGLPSDRFFAERPEGSVSTLKIQRTQQEDSAVYLCASSLDRGGELFFGEGSRLTVL.